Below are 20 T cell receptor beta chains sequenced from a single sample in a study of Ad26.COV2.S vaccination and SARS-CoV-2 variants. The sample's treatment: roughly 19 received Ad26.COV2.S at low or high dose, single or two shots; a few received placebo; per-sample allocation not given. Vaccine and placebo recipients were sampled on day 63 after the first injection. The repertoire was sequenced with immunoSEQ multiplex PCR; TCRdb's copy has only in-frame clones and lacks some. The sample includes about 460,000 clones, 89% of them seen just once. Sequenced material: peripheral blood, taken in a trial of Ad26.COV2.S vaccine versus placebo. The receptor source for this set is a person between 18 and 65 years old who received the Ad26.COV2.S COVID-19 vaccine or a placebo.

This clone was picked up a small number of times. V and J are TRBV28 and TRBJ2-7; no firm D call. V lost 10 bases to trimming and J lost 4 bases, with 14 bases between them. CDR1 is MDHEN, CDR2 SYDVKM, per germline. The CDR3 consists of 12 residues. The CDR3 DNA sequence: TGTGCCACCTCTATTGGGTTTTACGAGCAGTACTTC. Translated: CATSIGFYEQYF.

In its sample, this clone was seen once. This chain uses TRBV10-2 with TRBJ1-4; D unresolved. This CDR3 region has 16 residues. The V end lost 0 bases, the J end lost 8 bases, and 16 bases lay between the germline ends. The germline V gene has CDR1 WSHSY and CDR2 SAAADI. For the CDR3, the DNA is TGCGCCAGCAGTGAGTCAGGTTTCGGGTTGGACGAAAAACTGTTTTTT. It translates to CASSESGFGLDEKLFF.

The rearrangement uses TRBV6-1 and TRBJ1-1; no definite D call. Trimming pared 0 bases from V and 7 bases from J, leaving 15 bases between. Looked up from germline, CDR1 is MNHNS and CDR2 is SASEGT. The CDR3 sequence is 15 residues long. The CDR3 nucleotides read TGTGCCAGCAGTGAAGCCCCGGGTATGTTGGGTGAAGCTTTCTTT. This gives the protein CASSEAPGMLGEAFF.

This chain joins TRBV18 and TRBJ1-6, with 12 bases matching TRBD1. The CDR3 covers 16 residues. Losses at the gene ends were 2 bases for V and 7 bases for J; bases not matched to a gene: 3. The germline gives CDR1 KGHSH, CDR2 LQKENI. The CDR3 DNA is TGTGCCAGCTCACCAGGGACAGGGGGCTTCAATTCACCCCTCCACTTT. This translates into CASSPGTGGFNSPLHF.

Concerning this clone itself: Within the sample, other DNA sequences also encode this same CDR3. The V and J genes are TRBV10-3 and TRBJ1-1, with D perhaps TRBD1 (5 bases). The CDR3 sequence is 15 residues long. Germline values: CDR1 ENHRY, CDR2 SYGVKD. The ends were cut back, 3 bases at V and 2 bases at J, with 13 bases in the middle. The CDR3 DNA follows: TGTGCCATCAGTGAAGTCGGGACGGCTAACACTGAAGCTTTCTTT. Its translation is CAISEVGTANTEAFF.

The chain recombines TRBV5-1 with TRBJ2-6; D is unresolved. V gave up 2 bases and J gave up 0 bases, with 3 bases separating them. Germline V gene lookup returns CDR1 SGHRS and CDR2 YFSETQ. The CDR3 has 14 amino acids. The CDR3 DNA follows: TGCGCCAGCAGCTTCAGCTCTGGGGCCAACGTCCTGACTTTC. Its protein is CASSFSSGANVLTF.

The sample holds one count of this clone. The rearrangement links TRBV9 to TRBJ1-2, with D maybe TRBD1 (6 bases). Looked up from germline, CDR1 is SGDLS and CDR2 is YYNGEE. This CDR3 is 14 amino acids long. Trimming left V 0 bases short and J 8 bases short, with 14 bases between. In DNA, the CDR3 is TGTGCCAGCAGCGTAGCTGCCGGGGGCGAAGGCTACACCTTC. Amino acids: CASSVAAGGEGYTF.

The CDR3 DNA reads as TGTGCCAGCAGTTACTCGGTCGCTGGAAACACCATATATTTT. As protein: CASSYSVAGNTIYF. J is TRBJ1-3 and V is TRBV6-5; D is ambiguous. Trimming took 0 bases from V and 2 from J, leaving 5 bases between them. This CDR3 contains 14 residues. CDR1 and CDR2 from the germline V gene are MNHEY and SVGAGI.

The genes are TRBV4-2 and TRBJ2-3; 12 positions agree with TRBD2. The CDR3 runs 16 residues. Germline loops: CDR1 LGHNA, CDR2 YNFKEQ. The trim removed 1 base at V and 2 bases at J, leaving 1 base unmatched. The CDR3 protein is CASSQGLAGDTDTQYF. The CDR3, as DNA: TGTGCCAGCAGCCAAGGACTAGCGGGAGACACAGATACGCAGTATTTT.

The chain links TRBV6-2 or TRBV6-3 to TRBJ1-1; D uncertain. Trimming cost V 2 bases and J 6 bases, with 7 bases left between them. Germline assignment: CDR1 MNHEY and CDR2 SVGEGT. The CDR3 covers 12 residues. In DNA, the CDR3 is TGTGCCAGCAGTTACGGAGAGCCTGAAGCTTTCTTT. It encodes CASSYGEPEAFF.

The CDR3 region is CASSPWGTSGGNTGELFF. CDR3 bases: TGTGCCAGCAGCCCATGGGGGACTAGCGGGGGTAACACCGGGGAGCTGTTTTTT. The chain uses TRBV4-2 and TRBJ2-2; 14 bases line up with TRBD2. Trimming cost V 4 bases and J 2 bases; bases outside gene matches: 6. The CDR3 is 18 amino acids. Germline V gene sequence: CDR1 LGHNA, CDR2 YNFKEQ.

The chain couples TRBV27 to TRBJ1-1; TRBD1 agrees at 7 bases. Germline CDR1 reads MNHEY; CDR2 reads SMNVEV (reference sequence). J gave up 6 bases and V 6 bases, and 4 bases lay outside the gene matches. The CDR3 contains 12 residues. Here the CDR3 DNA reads TGTGCCAGCAGGCACAGGGGCGCTGAAGCTTTCTTT. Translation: CASRHRGAEAFF.

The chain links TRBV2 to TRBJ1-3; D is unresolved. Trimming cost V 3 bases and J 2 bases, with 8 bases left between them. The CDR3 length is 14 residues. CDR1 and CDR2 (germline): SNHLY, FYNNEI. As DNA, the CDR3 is TGTGCCAGCAGTGATCGAGGTACTGGAAACACCATATATTTT. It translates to CASSDRGTGNTIYF.

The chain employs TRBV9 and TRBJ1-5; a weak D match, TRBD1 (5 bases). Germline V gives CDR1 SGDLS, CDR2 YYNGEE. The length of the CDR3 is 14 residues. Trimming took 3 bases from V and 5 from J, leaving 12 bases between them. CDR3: CASSEGLNYQPQHF. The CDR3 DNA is TGTGCCAGCAGCGAGGGACTGAATTATCAGCCCCAGCATTTT.

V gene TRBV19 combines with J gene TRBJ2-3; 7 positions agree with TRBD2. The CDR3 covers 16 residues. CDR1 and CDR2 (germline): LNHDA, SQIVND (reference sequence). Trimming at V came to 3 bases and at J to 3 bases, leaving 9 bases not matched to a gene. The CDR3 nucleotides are TGTGCCAGTAGTATCTCAGGGAGACTAGCAACAGATACGCAGTATTTT. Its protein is CASSISGRLATDTQYF.

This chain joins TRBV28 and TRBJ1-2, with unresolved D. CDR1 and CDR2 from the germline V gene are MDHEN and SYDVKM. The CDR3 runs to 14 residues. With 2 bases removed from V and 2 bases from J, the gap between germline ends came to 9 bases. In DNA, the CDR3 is TGTGCCAGCAGTTTAGGCGGGGAGAACTATGGCTACACCTTC. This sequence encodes CASSLGGENYGYTF.

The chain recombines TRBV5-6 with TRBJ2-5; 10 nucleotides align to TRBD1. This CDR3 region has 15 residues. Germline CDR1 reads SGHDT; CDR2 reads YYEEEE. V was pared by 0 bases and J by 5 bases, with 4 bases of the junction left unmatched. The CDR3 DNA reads TGTGCCAGCAGCTTGGGACAGGGGGCTTTTGAGACCCAGTACTTC. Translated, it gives CASSLGQGAFETQYF.

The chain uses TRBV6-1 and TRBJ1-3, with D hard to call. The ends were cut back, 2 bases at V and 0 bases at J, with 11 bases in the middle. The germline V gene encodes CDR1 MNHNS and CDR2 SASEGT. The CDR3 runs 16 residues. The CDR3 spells CASSEYHLYSGNTIYF. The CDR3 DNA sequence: TGTGCCAGCAGTGAATACCACCTCTACTCTGGAAACACCATATATTTT.

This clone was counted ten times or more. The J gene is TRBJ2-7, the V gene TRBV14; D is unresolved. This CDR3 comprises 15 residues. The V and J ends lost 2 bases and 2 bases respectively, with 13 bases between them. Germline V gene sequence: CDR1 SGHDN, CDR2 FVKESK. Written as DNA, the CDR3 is TGTGCCAGCAGCCAAATCGGGCAAGGGCCCTACGAGCAGTACTTC. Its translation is CASSQIGQGPYEQYF. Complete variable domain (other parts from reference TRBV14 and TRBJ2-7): EAGVTQFPSHSVIEKGQTVTLRCDPISGHDNLYWYRRVMGKEIKFLLHFVKESKQDESGMPNNRFLAERTGGTYSTLKVQPAELEDSGVYFCASSQIGQGPYEQYFGPGTRLTVT.

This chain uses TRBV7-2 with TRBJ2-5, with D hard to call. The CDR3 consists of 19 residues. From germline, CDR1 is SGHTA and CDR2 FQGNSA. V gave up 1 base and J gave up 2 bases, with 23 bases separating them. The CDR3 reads CASSLVGLSILLSQETQYF. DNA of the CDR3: TGTGCCAGCAGCTTAGTAGGGTTGTCCATACTCCTGTCTCAAGAGACCCAGTACTTC.